Here is one T cell receptor (beta chain) with its context. This CDR3 has 14 amino acids. The V and J ends lost 5 bases and 8 bases respectively, with 16 bases between them. CDR1 is SGHNT and CDR2 is YENEEA in the germline V gene. TCRdb used MiXCR to reprocess the RT-PCR reads, holding one entry per CDR3 protein. In the table there are more than 600,000 distinct CDR3 sequences, approximately 15% of which are singletons. This chain joins TRBV11-3 and TRBJ2-1, with D tentatively TRBD1 (6 bases). This TCR came from a female donor in good health, serving as a healthy control. Sequenced: memory CD4+ T cells from blood. The CDR3 protein is CASSPLRAGDEQFF. CDR3 DNA: TGTGCCAGCAGCCCCCTCCGGGCAGGGGATGAGCAGTTCTTC.